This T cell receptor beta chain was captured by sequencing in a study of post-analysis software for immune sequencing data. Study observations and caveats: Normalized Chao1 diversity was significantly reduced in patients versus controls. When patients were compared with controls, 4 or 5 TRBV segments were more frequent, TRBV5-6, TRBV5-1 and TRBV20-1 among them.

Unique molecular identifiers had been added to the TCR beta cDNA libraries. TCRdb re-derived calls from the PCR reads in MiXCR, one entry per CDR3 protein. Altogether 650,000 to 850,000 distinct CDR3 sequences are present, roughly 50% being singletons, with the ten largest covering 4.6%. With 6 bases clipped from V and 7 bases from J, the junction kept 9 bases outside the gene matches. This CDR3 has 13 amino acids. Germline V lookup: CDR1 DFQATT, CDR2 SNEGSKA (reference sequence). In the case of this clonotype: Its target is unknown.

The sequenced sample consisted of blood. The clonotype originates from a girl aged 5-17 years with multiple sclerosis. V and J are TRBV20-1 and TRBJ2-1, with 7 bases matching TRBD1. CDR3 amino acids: CSALGTEPNEQFF. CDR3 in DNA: TGCAGTGCCCTCGGGACAGAGCCAAATGAGCAGTTCTTC.